This TCR beta chain was identified during a study of CD8+ T cells in alopecia areata (dated by TCRdb to between 2018 and 2020). A note on the overall study: The treated patients, all with moderate-to-severe alopecia areata, were enrolled in an open-label pilot trial of oral tofacitinib given at 5 to 10 mg twice daily. Tofacitinib was administered for 6 to 18 months, and 6 months of follow-up off drug were then conducted to assess delayed response and recurrence. For the treated patients, the SALT score, which quantifies what percentage of scalp surface area is affected, served as the measure of disease severity. High-throughput TCRbeta sequencing was used to examine T cell clonal expansion in alopecia areata in both the C3H/HeJ mouse model and human patients. On the human side, TCRbeta sequencing was run on scalp tissue and on sorted CD4+ and CD8+ peripheral blood T cells from healthy controls and from alopecia areata patients with either patchy or totalis/universalis disease. Biopsies were taken from tofacitinib-treated patients at baseline and at 4 and 24 weeks of treatment, and a later scalp biopsy was taken in several of the tofacitinib-treated patients. Scalp clonality was compared across normal scalp (n=4), patchy alopecia areata scalp (n=8), and alopecia totalis/universalis scalp (n=8). The RNA source kit depended on sample type: the PAXgene miRNA kit for fixed scalp, the miRNeasy kit for PBMCs, and the RNeasy kit for mouse skin. TCRbeta CDR3 regions were amplified by immunoSEQ multiplex PCR using 35 Vbeta forward and 13 Jbeta reverse primers.

This sample's treatment or condition label indicates: oral pan-JAK inhibitor, 5-10 mg twice daily. From alopecia areata patients, peripheral blood was collected along with lesional scalp punch biopsies. PBMCs were separated by density centrifugation and stained for CD3, CD4 and CD8, after which CD4+ and CD8+ T cells were sorted on a FACSAria. Comments on this clone: There is no known antigen for this receptor. The sample holds no much larger clone one base away, and base qualities are not on file.

Overall results and qualifications from the work: Many expanded lesional clones persisted in scalp and blood during tofacitinib treatment, which may partly explain relapse after stopping treatment. Compared with normal scalp, lesional scalp had higher clonality and more expanded CD8+ clones, particularly in alopecia totalis/universalis, a pattern that suggests antigenic drive. Unlike mouse skin, where gammadelta T cells dominate, normal human skin contains resident alphabeta T cells that get sequenced too, which complicates analysis of the scalp TCR repertoire. The treated cohort was small, with a single nonresponder, so links between baseline CD8+ expansion and response need larger studies. Shared TCR sequences between patients were less evident than in mice, which may be partly attributable to HLA diversity in the patient population. Tofacitinib significantly lowered scalp clonality and the number of expanded CD8+ clones among the top 100 scalp clones.

The method behind the library was the immunoSEQ multiplex PCR assay. RNA was extracted from all samples and reverse transcribed into cDNA, which served as template for TCR sequencing. SuperScript III was used to make first-strand cDNA, primed with a 2:1 mix of oligo-dT and random hexamers. A synthetic immune receptor repertoire was used to measure amplification bias, and any remaining bias was corrected computationally. In the authors' own workflow: After raw reads were preprocessed to remove errors, the CDR3 was defined following IMGT conventions as running from the conserved cysteine to phenylalanine. Clonality was computed by normalizing Shannon entropy by log2 of the number of productive unique TCRs and subtracting the result from 1. Scalp TCRbeta sequences were cross-referenced with sorted blood CD4 and CD8 repertoires so that the CD4 or CD8 identity of scalp clones could be inferred. As stored in TCRdb, this immuneACCESS dataset retains in-frame rearrangements with V and J assigned. A fraction of the clones does not appear; measured against another copy, unresolved V genes explain less than half of the discrepancy, and the remainder lacks a known reason. The V and J calls and clone size come from that table; D and trimming were worked out from the DNA. The table for this sample lists 150,000 to 200,000 clones; approximately 51% of them were counted only once. 9.5% to 13% of the sample lies in the top ten.

The germline V gene (reference sequence) supplies CDR1 MNHEY and CDR2 SMNVEV. The CDR3 contains 13 residues, cysteine and phenylalanine counted. CDR3 DNA is the only sequence kept; it has 39 bases, read in frame from the first base. V was cut back by 3 bases and J by 4 bases, leaving a gap of 9 bases between them. The sample was CD8+ T cells sorted from blood, taken around week 53, from a patient treated with tofacitinib. The sequence derives from a human donor with alopecia areata. Rearrangement joined TRBV27 to TRBJ1-1; the D gene is not confidently resolved. Here the CDR3 is given as CASSFWGSTEAFF. Here is the DNA: TGTGCCAGCAGTTTCTGGGGTTCCACTGAAGCTTTCTTT.